These T cell receptor beta chains were read from a single sample in a study of identifying expanded T cells in peripheral blood. Method: immunoSEQ multiplex PCR; TCRdb's copy keeps in-frame clones and lacks some. The table records over 85,000 clones, approximately 88% of them present only once. The source material was blood. The receptors were sampled from a person aged 18 to 70 in good health. The CDR3 runs from the conserved cysteine through the conserved F or W. The D gene is left open where the match is weak. Part of the rows lack a size; the others show once, few, many or a class for expanded clones.

TRBV25-1	14	NA	TRBJ1-5	NA	CASSEGGSNQPQHF	TGTGCCAGCAGTGAAGGGGGCAGTAATCAGCCCCAGCATTTT
TRBV19	17	NA	TRBJ1-5	NA	CASSILGRALSNQPQHF	TGTGCCAGTAGTATCTTGGGACGGGCATTGAGCAATCAGCCCCAGCATTTT
TRBV10-3	12	NA	TRBJ2-3	NA	CAIGDSTDTQYF	TGTGCCATCGGGGACTCCACAGATACGCAGTATTTT
TRBV5-1	15	NA	TRBJ2-6	NA	CASSFQGSGANVLTF	TGCGCCAGCAGCTTTCAGGGATCTGGGGCCAACGTCCTGACTTTC
TRBV2	18	NA	TRBJ2-1	NA	CASSDIRSSAYSYNEQFF	TGTGCCAGCAGTGACATCCGTTCTAGCGCCTACTCCTACAATGAGCAGTTCTTC
TRBV4-3	15	once	TRBJ2-2	TRBD1	CASSQDRGLTGELFF	TGCGCCAGCAGCCAAGACAGGGGGCTCACCGGGGAGCTGTTTTTT
TRBV29-1	14	NA	TRBJ2-3	TRBD1	CSVETTGTGDTQYF	TGCAGCGTTGAGACGACAGGGACGGGAGATACGCAGTATTTT
TRBV19	14	NA	TRBJ1-5	NA	CASSWTNSNQPQHF	TGTGCCAGTAGCTGGACGAATAGCAATCAGCCCCAGCATTTT
TRBV6-5	14	NA	TRBJ1-4	NA	CASSSVITNEKLFF	TGTGCCAGCAGTTCGGTCATAACTAATGAAAAACTGTTTTTT
TRBV19	16	once	TRBJ2-4	TRBD1	CASSSLLQGGKNIQYF	TGTGCCAGTAGTTCCCTTCTACAGGGGGGCAAAAACATTCAGTACTTC
TRBV14	14	few	TRBJ1-4	NA	CASSQTGLREKLFF	TGTGCCAGCAGCCAAACAGGGTTGCGTGAAAAACTGTTTTTT
TRBV28	13	NA	TRBJ1-4	TRBD1	CASKDRASEKLFF	TGTGCCAGCAAGGACAGGGCGAGTGAAAAACTGTTTTTT
TRBV9	16	NA	TRBJ2-2	NA	CASSAPPDRNTGELFF	TGTGCCAGCAGCGCGCCGCCGGACAGGAACACCGGGGAGCTGTTTTTT
TRBV2	15	NA	TRBJ1-6	NA	CASSEQGRASSPLHF	TGTGCCAGCAGTGAACAGGGGCGGGCATCATCACCCCTCCACTTT
TRBV30	14	NA	TRBJ1-2	TRBD1	CAWGRGGTDYGYTF	TGTGCCTGGGGAAGGGGAGGGACAGACTATGGCTACACCTTC
TRBV28	16	NA	TRBJ1-4	NA	CASNRWTFATNEKLFF	TGTGCCAGCAATCGATGGACATTTGCAACTAATGAAAAACTGTTTTTT
TRBV7-2	15	once	TRBJ2-5	TRBD1	CASSNQGAPKETQYF	TGTGCCAGCAGCAACCAGGGGGCGCCCAAAGAGACCCAGTACTTC
TRBV29-1	13	NA	TRBJ2-7	NA	CSVEGRGWNEQYF	TGCAGCGTTGAGGGCAGGGGATGGAACGAGCAGTACTTC
TRBV15	13	once	TRBJ1-1	NA	CATSRWGDLEAFF	TGTGCCACCAGCAGATGGGGAGATCTTGAAGCTTTCTTT
TRBV21-1	16	NA	TRBJ1-5	NA	CASSKEKGARCQPQHF	TGTGCCAGCAGCAAAGAAAAGGGGGCTAGATGTCAGCCCCAGCATTTT
TRBV19	15	NA	TRBJ2-7	NA	CASSMGLTDGYEQYF	TGTGCCAGTAGTATGGGTTTGACCGACGGCTACGAGCAGTACTTC
TRBV11-3	14	NA	TRBJ2-1	TRBD2	CASSLAGGVNEQFF	TGTGCCAGCAGTTTAGCGGGAGGGGTCAATGAGCAGTTCTTC
TRBV4-1	15	NA	TRBJ2-7	TRBD1	CASSPRDRGIHEQYF	TGCGCCAGCAGCCCCCGGGACAGGGGGATCCACGAGCAGTACTTC
TRBV29-1	14	NA	TRBJ2-7	TRBD1	CSVETTGVFLEQYF	TGCAGCGTTGAAACGACAGGGGTATTCCTCGAGCAGTACTTC
TRBV7-9	12	NA	TRBJ1-1	NA	CASSLEGDEAFF	TGTGCCAGCAGCTTGGAGGGGGATGAAGCTTTCTTT
TRBV5-6	13	NA	TRBJ2-7	TRBD1	CASSRDRGYEQYF	TGTGCCAGCAGCCGTGACAGGGGTTACGAGCAGTACTTC
TRBV9	15	NA	TRBJ2-1	TRBD2	CASSVGLAGNNEQFF	TGTGCCAGCAGCGTAGGACTAGCGGGAAACAATGAGCAGTTCTTC
TRBV27	16	NA	TRBJ2-3	NA	CASSFMGGALLDTQYF	TGTGCCAGCAGTTTTATGGGGGGGGCCCTGTTAGATACGCAGTATTTT
TRBV18	17	NA	TRBJ2-7	TRBD2	CASSPGLAGFNYNEQYF	TGTGCCAGCTCACCGGGGCTAGCGGGTTTTAATTATAACGAGCAGTACTTC
TRBV14	17	NA	TRBJ2-7	NA	CASSQGSGAVSPYEQYF	TGTGCCAGCAGCCAAGGATCCGGGGCAGTCAGTCCCTACGAGCAGTACTTC
TRBV28	13	once	TRBJ2-7	TRBD1	CASNPGQSYEQYF	TGTGCCAGCAATCCGGGACAGAGCTACGAGCAGTACTTC
TRBV7-9	15	NA	TRBJ2-6	NA	CASSPPGGGANVLTF	TGTGCCAGCAGCCCTCCCGGGGGTGGGGCCAACGTCCTGACTTTC
TRBV6-6	14	few	TRBJ1-2	NA	CASTPRSDGYGYTF	TGTGCCAGCACCCCGAGGAGCGATGGTTATGGCTACACCTTC